The 31 T cell receptor beta chains below come from one sample, sequenced in a study of T cell responses to AZD1222 COVID-19 vaccine. Data came from immunoSEQ multiplex PCR; TCRdb stores just in-frame clones and leaves some out. The sample includes approximately 140,000 clones, around 90% of them seen just once. The sample here was peripheral blood, taken on day 0 of MenACWY control vaccination. These receptors were collected from an adult in good health.

The rearrangement links TRBV4-1 to TRBJ1-4; D is unresolved. The CDR3 length is 11 residues. Germline lookup yields CDR1 MGHRA and CDR2 YSYEKL. The V end was cut by 6 bases, the J end by 6 bases, with 5 bases between. The DNA for the CDR3 is TGCGCCAGCAGGCTACATGAAAAACTGTTTTTT. It encodes CASRLHEKLFF.

The gene calls are TRBV9 and TRBJ1-1, with a weak D call TRBD1 (5 bases). The V gene lost 0 bases and the J gene lost 4 bases, with 10 bases spanning the gap. CDR3 size: 14 residues. Germline CDR1 SGDLS, CDR2 YYNGEE. The CDR3 loop is CASSVVERGTEAFF. The CDR3 region has the DNA TGTGCCAGCAGCGTAGTTGAGAGGGGCACTGAAGCTTTCTTT.

The chain is built from TRBV5-4 and TRBJ1-4; TRBD1 matches 9 bases. With V trimmed by 3 bases and J by 7 bases, 7 bases remained unmatched. The germline gives CDR1 SGHNT, CDR2 YYREEE (reference sequence). The CDR3 consists of 15 residues. DNA of the CDR3: TGTGCCAGCAGCTCGACCGGGACAGGGCGTGAAAAACTGTTTTTT. Amino acids: CASSSTGTGREKLFF.

This chain connects TRBV5-1 to TRBJ1-1; TRBD1 matches at 9 bases. Unmatched junction bases numbered 5, after V lost 5 bases and J lost 3 bases. In germline, CDR1 is SGHRS, CDR2 YFSETQ. The CDR3 covers 14 residues. The CDR3 sequence is CASRRDRDYTEAFF. DNA of the CDR3: TGCGCCAGCAGAAGGGACAGGGATTACACTGAAGCTTTCTTT. The full variable domain, its missing parts supplied by reference TRBV5-1 and TRBJ1-1, is KAGVTQTPRYLIKTRGQQVTLSCSPISGHRSVSWYQQTPGQGLQFLFEYFSETQRNKGNFPGRFSGRQFSNSRSEMNVSTLELGDSALYLCASRRDRDYTEAFFGQGTRLTVV.

The chain recombines TRBV6-1 with TRBJ2-5; 8 nucleotides agree with TRBD2. Germline CDR1 reads MNHNS; CDR2 reads SASEGT. The CDR3 length is 16 residues. J lost 5 bases, V lost 0 bases, and 8 bases had no gene match. CDR3 nucleotides: TGTGCCAGCAGTGAAGCCAGGACTAGCAGCCAGGAGACCCAGTACTTC. This translates into CASSEARTSSQETQYF.

This clone was observed once. This chain uses TRBV27 with TRBJ2-2, with 9 nucleotides matching TRBD2. This CDR3 has 16 residues. Germline CDR1 MNHEY, CDR2 SMNVEV (reference sequence). V was pared by 6 bases and J by 0 bases, with 5 bases of the junction left unmatched. The CDR3: CASSTRLAANTGELFF. CDR3 DNA sequence: TGTGCCAGCAGCACCCGACTAGCGGCGAACACCGGGGAGCTGTTTTTT.

This sequence joins TRBV6-5 and TRBJ2-3; TRBD1 matches at 8 bases. The ends lost 8 bases at V and 2 bases at J; junction bases unmatched: 6. The CDR3 is 14 residues long. Germline V lookup: CDR1 MNHEY, CDR2 SVGAGI. CDR3 coding DNA: TGTGCCAGCCGGACAGGGAGTTTCACAGATACGCAGTATTTT. It is translated as CASRTGSFTDTQYF.

V gene TRBV15 combines with J gene TRBJ2-3, with a possible D match to TRBD2 (6 bases). Between the trimmed V and J ends, which lost 6 bases and 1 base, there was a span of 14 bases. Germline CDR1 LNHNV, CDR2 YYDKDF (reference sequence). This CDR3 has 15 amino acids. CDR3 sequence reads: CATRRGGVGTDTQYF. The CDR3 bases are TGTGCCACCAGGCGGGGCGGGGTAGGCACAGATACGCAGTATTTT.

This chain links TRBV3-1 (or the pseudogene TRBV3-2) with TRBJ1-3; D is undetermined. Germline assignment: CDR1 LGHDT and CDR2 YNNKEL (reference sequence). V lost 0 bases to trimming and J lost 4 bases, with 4 bases between them. The CDR3 loop spans 13 amino acids. In DNA form, the CDR3 reads TGTGCCAGCAGCCAAGAGCCAGGAAACACCATATATTTT. Residues: CASSQEPGNTIYF.

V usage is TRBV5-4 and J usage is TRBJ1-2; tentative D call: TRBD1 (5 bases). In germline, CDR1 is SGHNT, CDR2 YYREEE (reference sequence). This CDR3 has 13 residues. V gave up 0 bases and J gave up 7 bases, with 10 bases separating them. CDR3 sequence: CASSLDWGSGYTF. CDR3 nucleotide sequence: TGTGCCAGCAGCTTGGATTGGGGCAGTGGCTACACCTTC. The variable domain in full, completed from reference TRBV5-4 and TRBJ1-2, reads ETGVTQSPTHLIKTRGQQVTLRCSSQSGHNTVSWYQQALGQGPQFIFQYYREEENGRGNFPPRFSGLQFPNYSSELNVNALELDDSALYLCASSLDWGSGYTFGSGTRLTVV.

The gene calls are TRBV7-2 and TRBJ2-3; tentative D call: TRBD2 (6 bases). V was pared by 6 bases and J by 4 bases, with 23 bases between. The CDR3 length is 17 residues. CDR1 is SGHTA and CDR2 is FQGNSA in the germline V gene. In nucleotides, the CDR3 is TGTGCCAGCAGTCCTACAGGAGGGAGAGGCTCGGCAGATACGCAGTATTTT. It specifies CASSPTGGRGSADTQYF.

The chain recombines TRBV18 with TRBJ1-2; TRBD1 agrees at 10 bases. With V trimmed by 8 bases and J by 6 bases, 0 bases remained unmatched. CDR1 KGHSH and CDR2 LQKENI come from the germline V gene. There are 11 residues in the CDR3. This CDR3 reads CASGTGDGYTF. The CDR3 DNA reads TGTGCCAGCGGGACAGGGGATGGCTACACCTTC.

The V gene is TRBV5-4, the J gene TRBJ2-3; 8 positions agree with TRBD1. The CDR3 contains 14 residues. Trimming at V came to 0 bases and at J to 4 bases, leaving 1 base not matched to a gene. CDR1 and CDR2 from the germline V gene are SGHNT and YYREEE (reference sequence). CDR3 protein: CASSLDRGADTQYF. CDR3 nucleotide sequence: TGTGCCAGCAGCTTGGACAGGGGGGCAGATACGCAGTATTTT.

This chain connects TRBV5-4 to TRBJ1-6; D is unresolved. Trimming pared 3 bases from V and 7 bases from J, leaving 8 bases between. The length of the CDR3 is 13 residues. CDR1 and CDR2 from the germline V gene are SGHNT and YYREEE (reference sequence). This CDR3 is CASSSVINSPLHF. In nucleotides, the CDR3 is TGTGCCAGCAGCTCTGTGATCAATTCACCCCTCCACTTT. The full variable domain, in which reference TRBV5-4 and TRBJ1-6 provide the parts outside the CDR3, is ETGVTQSPTHLIKTRGQQVTLRCSSQSGHNTVSWYQQALGQGPQFIFQYYREEENGRGNFPPRFSGLQFPNYSSELNVNALELDDSALYLCASSSVINSPLHFGNGTRLTVT.

The chain joins TRBV5-1 to TRBJ1-2; D uncertain. Between the trimmed V and J ends, which lost 4 bases and 7 bases, there was a span of 23 bases. Germline V lookup: CDR1 SGHRS, CDR2 YFSETQ. This CDR3 contains 16 residues. CDR3 nucleotides: TGCGCCAGCAGCCTGGACCGGGCCCAGTTGGGCGCTGGCTACACCTTC. It yields the protein CASSLDRAQLGAGYTF.

The CDR3 loop is CASSLSGRLRNEQFF. The DNA for the CDR3 is TGTGCCAGCAGTCTTAGCGGGAGATTGCGCAATGAGCAGTTCTTC. This chain joins TRBV27 and TRBJ2-1, with TRBD2 matching over 9 bases. Trimming removed 5 bases from V and 6 bases from J; junction bases left unmatched: 8. CDR1 MNHEY and CDR2 SMNVEV come from the germline V gene (reference sequence). The CDR3 loop spans 15 amino acids.

V gene TRBV5-8 combines with J gene TRBJ2-7, with unresolved D. The V and J ends lost 1 base and 3 bases respectively, with 5 bases between them. Per the germline V gene, CDR1 is SGHTS and CDR2 is YDEGEE. CDR3 length equals 12 residues. Here the CDR3 reads CASSLLDYEQYF. For the CDR3, the DNA is TGTGCCAGCAGCTTGCTTGACTACGAGCAGTACTTC.

The V and J genes are TRBV5-1 and TRBJ2-7; the match to TRBD1 covers 8 bases. This CDR3 region has 15 residues. Germline V gene lookup returns CDR1 SGHRS and CDR2 YFSETQ. J gave up 0 bases and V 2 bases, and 4 bases lay outside the gene matches. The CDR3 sequence is CASSLTGGNSYEQYF. CDR3 sequence (DNA): TGCGCCAGCAGCTTAACAGGGGGGAACTCCTACGAGCAGTACTTC. Filled out from reference TRBV5-1 and TRBJ2-7, the complete variable domain reads KAGVTQTPRYLIKTRGQQVTLSCSPISGHRSVSWYQQTPGQGLQFLFEYFSETQRNKGNFPGRFSGRQFSNSRSEMNVSTLELGDSALYLCASSLTGGNSYEQYFGPGTRLTVT.

This clone has only a few counts. The V call is TRBV19, the J call TRBJ2-3, with 14 bases fitting TRBD2. This CDR3 is built from 15 residues. Per germline, CDR1 LNHDA and CDR2 SQIVND (reference sequence). Trimming took 6 bases from V and 4 from J; bases not matched to a gene: 3. The CDR3, as DNA: TGTGCCAGTAGGGTGACTAGCGGGAGGGCAGATACGCAGTATTTT. Translating it yields CASRVTSGRADTQYF.

V usage is TRBV27 and J usage is TRBJ2-7; TRBD2 agrees at 8 bases. In germline, CDR1 is MNHEY, CDR2 SMNVEV (reference sequence). The junction had 15 bases not matched to a gene; V was cut back by 6 bases and J by 5 bases. CDR3 length equals 16 residues. CDR3 sequence: CASSAMGSGSSHEQYF. For the CDR3, the DNA is TGTGCCAGCAGCGCTATGGGGAGCGGGAGTTCTCACGAGCAGTACTTC.

The chain uses TRBV19 and TRBJ1-2, with a possible D match to TRBD1 (5 bases). The CDR3 is 15 amino acids. Per germline, CDR1 LNHDA and CDR2 SQIVND (reference sequence). Between the trimmed V and J ends, which lost 6 bases and 0 bases, there was a span of 14 bases. CDR3 amino acids: CASSWGFGANYGYTF. The DNA for the CDR3 is TGTGCCAGTAGCTGGGGGTTCGGAGCTAACTATGGCTACACCTTC.

The V call is TRBV27, the J call TRBJ2-2; D is perhaps TRBD2 (6 bases). The CDR3 spans 15 residues. Germline V gene lookup returns CDR1 MNHEY and CDR2 SMNVEV (reference sequence). The V gene lost 3 bases and the J gene lost 3 bases, with 11 bases spanning the gap. CDR3 loop: CASSLVREDTGELFF. CDR3 DNA: TGTGCCAGCAGTTTGGTCAGGGAGGACACCGGGGAGCTGTTTTTT.

V usage is TRBV6-5 and J usage is TRBJ2-1, with D unclear. Germline V gene sequence: CDR1 MNHEY, CDR2 SVGAGI. The CDR3 length is 13 residues. Trimming shortened V by 6 bases and J by 9 bases, and 15 bases separated the two germline ends. The CDR3 nucleotides are TGTGCCAGCAGGACGACGGCCAGTGGTGAGCAGTTCTTC. This codes for CASRTTASGEQFF.

CDR3 region: CASSLDRAAEAFF. The CDR3 DNA reads TGCGCCAGCAGCTTAGACAGAGCAGCTGAAGCTTTCTTT. The chain has TRBV5-1 and TRBJ1-1, with D tentatively TRBD1 (5 bases). Germline V gene lookup returns CDR1 SGHRS and CDR2 YFSETQ. The CDR3 loop spans 13 amino acids. The V end lost 2 bases, the J end lost 6 bases, and 11 bases lay between the germline ends.

This chain links TRBV19 with TRBJ2-5, with D possibly matching TRBD1 (6 bases). Trimming took off 1 base at V and 5 bases at J, with 8 bases between the two ends. The CDR3 consists of 13 residues. The germline gives CDR1 LNHDA, CDR2 SQIVND (reference sequence). The CDR3 here is CASSIAGGETQYF. DNA for the CDR3: TGTGCCAGTAGTATAGCTGGGGGCGAGACCCAGTACTTC.

The V gene is TRBV5-1, the J gene TRBJ2-3; 11 nucleotides align to TRBD2. V trimming: 4 bases; J trimming: 1 base; junction bases outside the gene matches: 5. This CDR3 has 16 amino acids. The germline CDR1 and CDR2 sequences are SGHRS and YFSETQ. Here the CDR3 DNA reads TGCGCCAGCAGCACTGGGACTAGCGGAGGCACAGATACGCAGTATTTT. Amino acid sequence: CASSTGTSGGTDTQYF.

V is TRBV11-2 and J is TRBJ2-2, with 8 bases lining up with TRBD1. Germline V gene lookup returns CDR1 SGHAT and CDR2 FQNNGV. V trimming: 0 bases; J trimming: 4 bases; junction bases outside the gene matches: 4. CDR3 length equals 16 residues. The CDR3 DNA reads TGTGCCAGCAGCTTAGAGAGGACAGGGACCACCGGGGAGCTGTTTTTT. Translating it yields CASSLERTGTTGELFF.

The CDR3 coding sequence is TGCGCCAGCAGCCAAGGCAGGTCAGGGAGGCCGAACACTGAAGCTTTCTTT. As protein: CASSQGRSGRPNTEAFF. The rearrangement joins TRBV4-1 to TRBJ1-1; TRBD1 might be the D (5 bases). The CDR3 has 17 amino acids. With 1 base removed from V and 1 base from J, the gap between germline ends came to 16 bases. Germline CDR1 MGHRA, CDR2 YSYEKL.

This clone was counted between two and nine times. This chain joins TRBV6-5 and TRBJ1-1; possible D gene TRBD1, 5 bases. Deletions cut 6 bases from V and 8 bases from J, with 10 bases between. The CDR3 runs 11 residues. Germline CDR1 and CDR2: MNHEY and SVGAGI. The CDR3 nucleotides read TGTGCCAGCAGGGGGTCAGGGGAAGCTTTCTTT. Encoded protein: CASRGSGEAFF.

This chain uses TRBV7-9 with TRBJ1-2; D perhaps matches TRBD1 (5 bases). V was pared by 6 bases and J by 7 bases, with 21 bases between. Germline assignment: CDR1 SEHNR and CDR2 FQNEAQ (reference sequence). There are 15 residues in the CDR3. CDR3 nucleotide sequence: TGTGCCAGCAGGGGACGGGGTACGGTGGAGGGTGGCTACACCTTC. Residues: CASRGRGTVEGGYTF.

The CDR3 loop reads CASSEAYGATEAFF. The CDR3 coding sequence is TGTGCCAGCAGTGAAGCTTATGGGGCCACTGAAGCTTTCTTT. This sequence joins TRBV6-1 and TRBJ1-1; a weak D match, TRBD1 (5 bases). The germline gives CDR1 MNHNS, CDR2 SASEGT. The V gene lost 0 bases and the J gene lost 4 bases, with 9 bases spanning the gap. CDR3 length equals 14 residues.